The 18 T cell receptor beta chains below were found in one sample sequenced in a study of CD8+ T cells in alopecia areata. Sequencing used cDNA as its template, made by extracting RNA and reverse transcribing it. The assay was immunoSEQ multiplex PCR, and TCRdb's table has in-frame clones only and misses some. Of 70,000 or so clones listed, approximately 64% are singletons. This material consisted of CD8+ T cells sorted from blood, taken at week 0. Receptor source: a human donor with alopecia areata.

The chain joins TRBV29-1 to TRBJ2-1, with 11 bases aligning to TRBD2. The CDR3 totals 15 residues. V lost 0 bases to trimming and J lost 4 bases; unmatched junction nucleotides: 2. Germline V lookup: CDR1 SQVTM, CDR2 ANQGSEA. The CDR3 protein is CSVEDRLAGYNEQFF. The CDR3 DNA is TGCAGCGTTGAAGATCGACTAGCGGGGTACAATGAGCAGTTCTTC.

By share, this clone counts as medium-sized. The chain has TRBV19 and TRBJ2-1, with 8 bases aligning to TRBD2. Germline CDR1 is LNHDA and CDR2 is SQIVND (reference sequence). The V and J ends lost 6 bases and 8 bases, in that order; junction bases with no gene match: 9. The CDR3 runs 14 residues. CDR3 DNA sequence: TGTGCCAGTAGCCTAGCGGGTATTAGGGATGAGCAGTTCTTC. Amino acid sequence: CASSLAGIRDEQFF. The full variable domain, its missing parts supplied by reference TRBV19 and TRBJ2-1, is DGGITQSPKYLFRKEGQNVTLSCEQNLNHDAMYWYRQDPGQGLRLIYYSQIVNDFQKGDIAEGYSVSREKKESFPLTVTSAQKNPTAFYLCASSLAGIRDEQFFGPGTRLTVL.

The chain is built from TRBV29-1 and TRBJ2-2; the D gene is possibly TRBD2 (5 bases). Germline assignment: CDR1 SQVTM and CDR2 ANQGSEA. V dropped 2 bases and J dropped 1 base, with 11 bases sitting between them. CDR3 length: 15 residues. The CDR3 is CSVERSGWNTGELFF. CDR3 nucleotide sequence: TGCAGCGTTGAAAGGTCGGGGTGGAACACCGGGGAGCTGTTTTTT.

This clone was counted a few times. This chain connects TRBV25-1 to TRBJ1-1; D uncertain. The V end was cut by 1 base, the J end by 3 bases, with 9 bases between. Germline lookup yields CDR1 MGHDK and CDR2 SYGVNS. This CDR3 contains 14 residues. The CDR3, as DNA: TGTGCCAGCAGTGAATTAGGGCCTTACACTGAAGCTTTCTTT. It encodes CASSELGPYTEAFF.

The chain carries TRBV9 and TRBJ1-1, with 7 bases matching TRBD1. The CDR3 totals 13 residues. Germline CDR1 SGDLS, CDR2 YYNGEE. V gave up 0 bases and J gave up 9 bases; unmatched junction bases: 5. The CDR3 DNA reads as TGTGCCAGCAGCGTAGAGATGACAGGGAAAGCTTTCTTT. It encodes CASSVEMTGKAFF.

The J gene is TRBJ1-5, the V gene TRBV27; D is unresolved. V lost 2 bases to trimming and J lost 3 bases, with 8 bases between them. This CDR3 has 14 residues. The germline gives CDR1 MNHEY, CDR2 SMNVEV (reference sequence). Here the CDR3 reads CASSLRQTNQPQHF. For the CDR3, the DNA is TGTGCCAGCAGTTTAAGGCAAACCAATCAGCCCCAGCATTTT.

The gene calls are TRBV5-1 and TRBJ2-7, with D perhaps matching TRBD2 (5 bases). The V end was cut by 0 bases, the J end by 2 bases, with 9 bases between. This CDR3 region has 14 residues. The V gene's germline CDR1 is SGHRS and CDR2 YFSETQ. CDR3 loop: CASSLARGAYEQYF. The CDR3 bases are TGCGCCAGCAGCTTGGCTCGGGGTGCCTACGAGCAGTACTTC.

This sequence joins TRBV27 and TRBJ2-6; TRBD1 matches at 9 bases. Germline-derived CDR1 and CDR2 are MNHEY and SMNVEV (reference sequence). CDR3 size: 18 residues. The V segment lost 8 bases and the J segment 0 bases; nucleotides outside the gene matches: 11. As DNA, the CDR3 is TGTGCCAGCCGTATCAGGGGACAGGGAAACTCTGGGGCCAACGTCCTGACTTTC. Translated: CASRIRGQGNSGANVLTF.

This clone was counted between two and nine times. The chain recombines TRBV7-6 with TRBJ2-3, with unresolved D. The CDR3 runs to 12 residues. V shed 4 bases and J shed 6 bases, with 8 bases lying between them. The germline V gene has CDR1 SGHVS and CDR2 FNYEAQ. This CDR3 is CASSSETDTQYF. CDR3 in DNA: TGTGCCAGCAGCTCGGAGACTGATACGCAGTATTTT.

V usage is TRBV27 and J usage is TRBJ1-5, with D perhaps TRBD1 (5 bases). In germline, CDR1 is MNHEY, CDR2 SMNVEV (reference sequence). Trimming stripped 5 bases from V and 3 bases from J, with 17 bases between. This CDR3 contains 16 residues. The CDR3 nucleotides read TGTGCCAGCAGTATAAGGGGCGCGAAATACAATCAGCCCCAGCATTTT. This translates into CASSIRGAKYNQPQHF.

This chain joins TRBV19 and TRBJ2-5; the D is unclear. The V gene lost 6 bases and the J gene lost 2 bases, with 22 bases spanning the gap. This CDR3 comprises 17 residues. CDR1 is LNHDA and CDR2 is SQIVND in the germline V gene (reference sequence). CDR3 DNA sequence: TGTGCCAGTAGCGTCACAATAGGCGCCGAAGGGCAAGAGACCCAGTACTTC. This encodes CASSVTIGAEGQETQYF.

This chain uses TRBV7-6 with TRBJ2-6; unclear D gene. The CDR3 covers 13 residues. V was shortened by 3 bases and J by 2 bases, with 2 bases between the two germline ends. Germline V gives CDR1 SGHVS, CDR2 FNYEAQ. The CDR3 region has the DNA TGTGCCAGCAGCTTTGCTGGGGCCAACGTCCTGACTTTC. Encoded protein: CASSFAGANVLTF.

J is TRBJ2-7 and V is TRBV19, with D perhaps TRBD2 (5 bases). From germline, CDR1 is LNHDA and CDR2 SQIVND (reference sequence). The ends were cut back, 8 bases at V and 2 bases at J, with 13 bases in the middle. This CDR3 region has 13 residues. The CDR3 DNA is TGTGCCAGTGGCCCCCGAGGGACCTACGAGCAGTACTTC. Translated, it gives CASGPRGTYEQYF.

The chain couples TRBV29-1 to TRBJ2-7; possibly TRBD1 for D (6 bases). CDR1 and CDR2 (germline): SQVTM, ANQGSEA. CDR3 length: 13 amino acids. Trimming cost V 1 base and J 4 bases, with 11 bases left between them. The CDR3 nucleotides read TGCAGCGTTGAAGGGGGGCGGCTTTACGAGCAGTACTTC. The encoded protein is CSVEGGRLYEQYF.

The chain is built from TRBV5-1 and TRBJ1-1, with D perhaps TRBD1 (5 bases). V was shortened by 0 bases and J by 3 bases, with 9 bases between the two germline ends. Germline CDR1 reads SGHRS; CDR2 reads YFSETQ. The CDR3 is 14 residues long. The CDR3 spells CASSLARGDTEAFF. The CDR3 DNA follows: TGCGCCAGCAGCTTGGCACGGGGGGACACTGAAGCTTTCTTT.

The gene calls are TRBV29-1 and TRBJ2-2; weak D call: TRBD2 (7 bases). Trimming took off 4 bases at V and 4 bases at J, with 13 bases between the two ends. The germline gives CDR1 SQVTM, CDR2 ANQGSEA. This CDR3 has 14 amino acids. CDR3 DNA: TGCAGCGTTGGTTCGGGGGGCGGCACCGGGGAGCTGTTTTTT. Translating it yields CSVGSGGGTGELFF.

This clone was recorded only once. The chain combines TRBV13 with TRBJ2-7, with D possibly being TRBD2 (6 bases). From germline, CDR1 is PRHDT and CDR2 FYEKMQ (reference sequence). Trimming took off 1 base at V and 5 bases at J, with 18 bases between the two ends. The CDR3 is 16 amino acids. The CDR3 DNA follows: TGTGCCAGCAGCTTAGCAGCGGGCAAGGATATTGACGAGCAGTACTTC. This encodes CASSLAAGKDIDEQYF. The full variable domain, with the rest looked up from reference TRBV13 and TRBJ2-7, is AAGVIQSPRHLIKEKRETATLKCYPIPRHDTVYWYQQGPGQDPQFLISFYEKMQSDKGSIPDRFSAQQFSDYHSELNMSSLELGDSALYFCASSLAAGKDIDEQYFGPGTRLTVT.

There are a few counts of this clone. The chain combines TRBV23-1 with TRBJ1-6, with 7 bases aligning to TRBD1. TRBV23-1 is an open reading frame whose function is uncertain. With 6 bases clipped from V and 9 bases from J, the junction kept 11 bases outside the gene matches. The CDR3 contains 15 residues. The CDR3: CASSQDGEGASPLHF. The CDR3 DNA reads as TGCGCCAGCAGCCAAGATGGAGAGGGGGCTTCACCCCTCCACTTT.